This T cell receptor beta chain was identified during a study of T cell responses to AZD1222 COVID-19 vaccine. Data came from immunoSEQ multiplex PCR; TCRdb stores just in-frame clones and leaves some out. Among 150,000 to 200,000 clones, about 92% were seen once, and the ten largest hold roughly 1%. V was pared by 5 bases and J by 4 bases, with 11 bases between. This CDR3 contains 13 residues. Looked up from germline, CDR1 is MNHNY and CDR2 is SVGAGI (reference sequence). This clone was counted a single time. The antigen remains unidentified. Study results and caveats: Mostly white British, mostly female donors; authors suggested clonal diversity may be underestimated. CD4 TCRs associated with vaccination spanned spike, dominating at 160-218 and 743-854. The study found Spike-specific TCR breadth and depth rose after two AZD1222 doses. Repertoires in all cases were sampled only once the peak T cell response had passed.

V and J are TRBV6-6 and TRBJ1-2; D is undetermined. Source: peripheral blood, taken on day 0 of AZD1222 vaccination. This clonotype was obtained from an adult in good health. Here the CDR3 DNA reads TGTGCCAGCAGTACCCCCGGCAGCTATGGCTACACCTTC. It specifies CASSTPGSYGYTF.